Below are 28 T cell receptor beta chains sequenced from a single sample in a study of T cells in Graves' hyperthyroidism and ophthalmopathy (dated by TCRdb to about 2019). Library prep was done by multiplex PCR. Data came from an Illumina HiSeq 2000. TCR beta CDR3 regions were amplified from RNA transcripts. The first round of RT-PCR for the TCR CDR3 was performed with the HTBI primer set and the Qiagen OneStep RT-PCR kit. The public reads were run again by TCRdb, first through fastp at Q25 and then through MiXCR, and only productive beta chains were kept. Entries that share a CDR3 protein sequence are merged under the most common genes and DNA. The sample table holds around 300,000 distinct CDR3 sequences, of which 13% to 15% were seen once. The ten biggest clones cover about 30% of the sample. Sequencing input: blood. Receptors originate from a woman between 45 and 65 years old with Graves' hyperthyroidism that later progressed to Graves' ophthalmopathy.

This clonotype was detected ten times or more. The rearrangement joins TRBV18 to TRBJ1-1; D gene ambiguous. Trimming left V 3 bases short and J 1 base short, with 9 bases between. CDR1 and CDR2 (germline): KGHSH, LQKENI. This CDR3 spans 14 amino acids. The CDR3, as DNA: TGTGCCAGCTCACCCCTCGACGGGAACACTGAAGCTTTCTTT. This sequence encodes CASSPLDGNTEAFF.

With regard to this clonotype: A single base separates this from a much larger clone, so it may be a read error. The CDR3 protein is CSASPQGHPDTQYF. CDR3 bases: TGCAGTGCTAGCCCCCAGGGGCACCCAGATACGCAGTATTTT. The rearrangement uses TRBV20-1 and TRBJ2-3; a weak D match, TRBD1 (6 bases). Trimming left V 3 bases short and J 4 bases short, with 14 bases between. Germline V gives CDR1 DFQATT, CDR2 SNEGSKA (reference sequence). The CDR3 runs 14 residues.

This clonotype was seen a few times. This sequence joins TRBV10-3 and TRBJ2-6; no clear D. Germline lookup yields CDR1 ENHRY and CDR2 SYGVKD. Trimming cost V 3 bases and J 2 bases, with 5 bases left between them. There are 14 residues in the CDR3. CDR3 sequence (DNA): TGTGCCATCAGTGAAAATGCTGGGGCCAACGTCCTGACTTTC. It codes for CAISENAGANVLTF.

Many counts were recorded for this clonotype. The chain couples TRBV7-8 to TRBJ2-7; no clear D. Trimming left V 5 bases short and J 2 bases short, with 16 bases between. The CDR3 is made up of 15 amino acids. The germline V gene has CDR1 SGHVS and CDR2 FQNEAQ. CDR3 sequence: CASSPRPSSPYEQYF. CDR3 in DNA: TGTGCCAGCAGCCCCCGACCTTCCTCCCCCTACGAGCAGTACTTC.

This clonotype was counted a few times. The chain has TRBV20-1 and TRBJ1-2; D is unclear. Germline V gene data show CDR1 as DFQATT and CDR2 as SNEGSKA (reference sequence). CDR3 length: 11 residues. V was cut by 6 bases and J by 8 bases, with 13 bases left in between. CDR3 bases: TGCAGTGCCAGCGGGGTCGGGGGCTACACCTTC. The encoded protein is CSASGVGGYTF.

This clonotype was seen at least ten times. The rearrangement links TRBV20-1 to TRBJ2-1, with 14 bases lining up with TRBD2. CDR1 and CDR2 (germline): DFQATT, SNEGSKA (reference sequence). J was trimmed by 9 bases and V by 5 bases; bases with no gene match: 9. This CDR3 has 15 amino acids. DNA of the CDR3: TGCAGTGCTGACCCGACTAGCGGGAGGGCGGCTGAGCAGTTCTTC. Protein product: CSADPTSGRAAEQFF.

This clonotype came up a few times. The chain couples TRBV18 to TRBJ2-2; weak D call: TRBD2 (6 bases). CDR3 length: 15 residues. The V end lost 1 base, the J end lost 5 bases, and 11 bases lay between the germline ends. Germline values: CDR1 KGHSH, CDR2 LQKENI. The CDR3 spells CASSPRGVKTGELFF. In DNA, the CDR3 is TGTGCCAGCTCACCACGGGGGGTCAAGACCGGGGAGCTGTTTTTT. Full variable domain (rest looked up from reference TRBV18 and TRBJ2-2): NAGVMQNPRHLVRRRGQEARLRCSPMKGHSHVYWYRQLPEEGLKFMVYLQKENIIDESGMPKERFSAEFPKEGPSILRIQQVVRGDSAAYFCASSPRGVKTGELFFGEGSRLTVL.

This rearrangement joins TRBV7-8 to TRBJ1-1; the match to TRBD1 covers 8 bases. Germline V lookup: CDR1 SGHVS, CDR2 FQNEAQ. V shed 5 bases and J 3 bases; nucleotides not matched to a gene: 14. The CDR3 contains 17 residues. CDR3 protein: CASSPGGVRGPDTEAFF. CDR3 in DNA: TGTGCCAGCAGCCCAGGGGGAGTCAGGGGGCCGGACACTGAAGCTTTCTTT.

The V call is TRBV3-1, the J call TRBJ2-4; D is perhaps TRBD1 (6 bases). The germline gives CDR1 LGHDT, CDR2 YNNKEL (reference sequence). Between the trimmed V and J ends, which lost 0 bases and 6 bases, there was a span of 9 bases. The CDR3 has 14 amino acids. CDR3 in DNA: TGTGCCAGCAGCCAAGATGACAGGCTAAACATTCAGTACTTC. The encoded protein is CASSQDDRLNIQYF.

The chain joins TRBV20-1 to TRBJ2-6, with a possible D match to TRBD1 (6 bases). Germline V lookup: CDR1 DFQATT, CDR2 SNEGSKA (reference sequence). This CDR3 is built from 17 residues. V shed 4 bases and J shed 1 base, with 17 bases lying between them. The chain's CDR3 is CSANQWTARSGANVLTF. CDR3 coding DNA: TGCAGTGCTAATCAATGGACAGCCCGATCTGGGGCCAACGTCCTGACTTTC.

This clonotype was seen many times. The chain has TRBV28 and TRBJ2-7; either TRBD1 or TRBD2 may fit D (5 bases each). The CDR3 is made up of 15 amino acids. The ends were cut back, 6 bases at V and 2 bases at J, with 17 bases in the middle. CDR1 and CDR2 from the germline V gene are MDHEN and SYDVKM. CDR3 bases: TGTGCCAGCAGCGCCCACGGGGCTTCCACCTACGAGCAGTACTTC. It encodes CASSAHGASTYEQYF.

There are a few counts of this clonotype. CDR3 nucleotides: TGCGCCAGCAGCCCCCCGGAGGGGATGAACACTGAAGCTTTCTTT. This codes for CASSPPEGMNTEAFF. V usage is TRBV10-2 and J usage is TRBJ1-1; D possibly corresponds to TRBD1 (5 bases). There are 15 residues in the CDR3. The V end was cut by 6 bases, the J end by 0 bases, with 14 bases between. The germline V gene has CDR1 WSHSY and CDR2 SAAADI.

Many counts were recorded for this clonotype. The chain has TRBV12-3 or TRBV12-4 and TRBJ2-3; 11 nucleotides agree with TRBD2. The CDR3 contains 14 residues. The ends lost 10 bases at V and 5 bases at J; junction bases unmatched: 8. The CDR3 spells CATMTSGEGDTQYF. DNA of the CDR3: TGTGCCACCATGACTAGCGGGGAGGGAGATACGCAGTATTTT.

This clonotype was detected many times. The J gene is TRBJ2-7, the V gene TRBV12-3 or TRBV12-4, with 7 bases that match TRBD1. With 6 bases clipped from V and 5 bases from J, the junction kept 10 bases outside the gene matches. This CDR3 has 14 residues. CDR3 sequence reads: CASSETGYWNEQYF. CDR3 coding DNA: TGTGCCAGCAGCGAGACAGGGTATTGGAACGAGCAGTACTTC.

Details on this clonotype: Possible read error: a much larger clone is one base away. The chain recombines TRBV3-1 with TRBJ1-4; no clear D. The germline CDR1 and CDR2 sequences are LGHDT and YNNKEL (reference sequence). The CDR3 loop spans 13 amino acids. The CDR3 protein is CASSQETNEELFF. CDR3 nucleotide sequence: TGTGCCAGCAGCCAGGAAACTAATGAAGAACTGTTTTTT.

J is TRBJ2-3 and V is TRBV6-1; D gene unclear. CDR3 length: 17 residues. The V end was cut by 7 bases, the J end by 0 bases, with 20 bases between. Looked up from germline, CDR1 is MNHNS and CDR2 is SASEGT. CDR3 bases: TGTGCCAGCAAAGAAATGAGCGTGCAGTCTAGCACAGATACGCAGTATTTT. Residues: CASKEMSVQSSTDTQYF.

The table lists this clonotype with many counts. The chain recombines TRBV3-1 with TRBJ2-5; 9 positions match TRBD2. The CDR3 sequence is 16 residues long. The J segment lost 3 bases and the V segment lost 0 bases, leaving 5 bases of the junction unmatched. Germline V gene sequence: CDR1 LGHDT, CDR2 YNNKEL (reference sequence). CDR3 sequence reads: CASSQELSSGKETQYF. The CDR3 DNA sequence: TGTGCCAGCAGCCAAGAATTATCTAGCGGGAAAGAGACCCAGTACTTC.

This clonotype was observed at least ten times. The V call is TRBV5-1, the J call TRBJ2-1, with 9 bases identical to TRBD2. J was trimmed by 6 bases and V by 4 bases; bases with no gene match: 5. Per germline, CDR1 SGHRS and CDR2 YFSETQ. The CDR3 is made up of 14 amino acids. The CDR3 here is CASSLSGRVNEQFF. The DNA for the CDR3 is TGCGCCAGCAGCCTTAGCGGGAGAGTCAATGAGCAGTTCTTC.

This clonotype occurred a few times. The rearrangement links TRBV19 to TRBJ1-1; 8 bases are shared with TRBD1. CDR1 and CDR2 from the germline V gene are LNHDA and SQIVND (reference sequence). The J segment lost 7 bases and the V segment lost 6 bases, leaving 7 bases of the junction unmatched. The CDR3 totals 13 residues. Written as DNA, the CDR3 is TGTGCCAGTAGATCGGGACAGGCGAGTGAAGCTTTCTTT. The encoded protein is CASRSGQASEAFF.

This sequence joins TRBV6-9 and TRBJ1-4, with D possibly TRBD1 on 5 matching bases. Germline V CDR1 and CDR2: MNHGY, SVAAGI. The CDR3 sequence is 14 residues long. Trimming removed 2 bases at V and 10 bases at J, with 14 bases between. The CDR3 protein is CASSYGAVSGKLFF. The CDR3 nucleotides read TGTGCCAGCAGTTATGGGGCGGTCTCGGGAAAACTGTTTTTT.

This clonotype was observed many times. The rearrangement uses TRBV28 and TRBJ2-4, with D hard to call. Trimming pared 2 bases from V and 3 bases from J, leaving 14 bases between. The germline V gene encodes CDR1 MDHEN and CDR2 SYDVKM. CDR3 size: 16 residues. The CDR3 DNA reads TGTGCCAGCAGTTTACCCCCGGGCCGGTTCAAAAACATTCAGTACTTC. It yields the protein CASSLPPGRFKNIQYF.

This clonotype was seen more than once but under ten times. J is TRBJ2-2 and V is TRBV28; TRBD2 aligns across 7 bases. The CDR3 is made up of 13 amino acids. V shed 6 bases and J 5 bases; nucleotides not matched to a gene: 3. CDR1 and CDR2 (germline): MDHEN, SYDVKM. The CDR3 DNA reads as TGTGCCAGCAGGAGGACTAGGACCGGGGAGCTGTTTTTT. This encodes CASRRTRTGELFF.

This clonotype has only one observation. CDR3 nucleotide sequence: TGTGCCAGCAGCGTAGTGAGCGGGACACTGAGGGCTGGGGCCAACGTCCTGACTTTC. It yields the protein CASSVVSGTLRAGANVLTF. The chain has TRBV9 and TRBJ2-6; possible D gene TRBD2, 7 bases. Trimming cost V 0 bases and J 2 bases, with 18 bases left between them. CDR1 and CDR2 (germline): SGDLS, YYNGEE. The CDR3 is 19 amino acids.

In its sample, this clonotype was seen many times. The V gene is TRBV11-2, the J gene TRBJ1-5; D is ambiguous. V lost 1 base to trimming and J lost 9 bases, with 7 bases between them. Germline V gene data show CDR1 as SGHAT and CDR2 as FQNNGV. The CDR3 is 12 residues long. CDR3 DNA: TGTGCCAGCAGCTTAGCGGGTTCGCCCCAGCATTTT. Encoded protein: CASSLAGSPQHF.

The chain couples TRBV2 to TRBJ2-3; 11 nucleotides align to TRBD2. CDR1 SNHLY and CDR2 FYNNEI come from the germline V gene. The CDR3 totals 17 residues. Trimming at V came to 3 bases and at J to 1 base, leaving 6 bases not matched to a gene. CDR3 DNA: TGTGCCAGCAGTGATTTGGGACTAGCGGCCCGCACAGATACGCAGTATTTT. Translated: CASSDLGLAARTDTQYF.

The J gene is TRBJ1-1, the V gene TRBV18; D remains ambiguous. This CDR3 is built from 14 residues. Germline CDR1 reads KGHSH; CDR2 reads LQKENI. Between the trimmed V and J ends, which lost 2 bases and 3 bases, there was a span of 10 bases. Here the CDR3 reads CASSPLSRDTEAFF. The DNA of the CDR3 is TGTGCCAGCTCACCATTATCCCGAGACACTGAAGCTTTCTTT.

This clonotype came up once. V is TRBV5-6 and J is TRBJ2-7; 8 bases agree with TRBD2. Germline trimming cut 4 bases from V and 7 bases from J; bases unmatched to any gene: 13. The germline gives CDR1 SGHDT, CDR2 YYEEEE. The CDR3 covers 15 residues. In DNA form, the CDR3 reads TGTGCCAGCAGCCCCCTCCGGGAGGGGACGGGGGAGCAGTACTTC. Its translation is CASSPLREGTGEQYF.

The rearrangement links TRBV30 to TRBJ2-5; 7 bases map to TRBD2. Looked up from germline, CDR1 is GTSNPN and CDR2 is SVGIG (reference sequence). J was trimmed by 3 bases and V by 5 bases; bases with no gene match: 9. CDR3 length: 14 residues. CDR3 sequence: CAWPHGGSKETQYF. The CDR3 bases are TGTGCCTGGCCCCATGGCGGGAGTAAAGAGACCCAGTACTTC. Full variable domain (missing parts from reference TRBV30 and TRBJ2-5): SQTIHQWPATLVQPVGSPLSLECTVEGTSNPNLYWYRQAAGRGLQLLFYSVGIGQISSEVPQNLSASRPQDRQFILSSKKLLLSDSGFYLCAWPHGGSKETQYFGPGTRLLVL.